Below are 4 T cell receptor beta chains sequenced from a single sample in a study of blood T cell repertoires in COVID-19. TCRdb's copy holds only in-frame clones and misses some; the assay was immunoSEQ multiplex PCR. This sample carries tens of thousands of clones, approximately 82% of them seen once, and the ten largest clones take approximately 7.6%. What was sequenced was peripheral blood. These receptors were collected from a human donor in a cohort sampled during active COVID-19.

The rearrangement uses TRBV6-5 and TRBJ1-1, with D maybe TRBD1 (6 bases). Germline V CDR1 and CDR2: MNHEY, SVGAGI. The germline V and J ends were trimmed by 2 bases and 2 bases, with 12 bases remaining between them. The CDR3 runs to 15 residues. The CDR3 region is CASSYTGQLNTEAFF. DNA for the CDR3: TGTGCCAGCAGTTACACAGGACAGCTCAACACTGAAGCTTTCTTT.

The CDR3 spells CASSGRTGASTDTQYF. Written as DNA, the CDR3 is TGTGCCAGCAGTGGCAGGACAGGTGCTAGCACAGATACGCAGTATTTT. The V gene is TRBV6-6, the J gene TRBJ2-3, with 7 bases that match TRBD1. The CDR3 extends over 16 amino acids. V lost 5 bases, J lost 0 bases, and 8 bases stayed unmatched. Germline loops: CDR1 MNHNY, CDR2 SVGAGI (reference sequence).

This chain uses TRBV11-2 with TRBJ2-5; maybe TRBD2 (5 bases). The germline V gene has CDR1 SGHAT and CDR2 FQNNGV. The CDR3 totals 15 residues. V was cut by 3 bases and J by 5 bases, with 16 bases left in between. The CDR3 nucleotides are TGTGCCAGCAGCTTTGAGGGAGTAGACTTGGAGACCCAGTACTTC. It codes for CASSFEGVDLETQYF.

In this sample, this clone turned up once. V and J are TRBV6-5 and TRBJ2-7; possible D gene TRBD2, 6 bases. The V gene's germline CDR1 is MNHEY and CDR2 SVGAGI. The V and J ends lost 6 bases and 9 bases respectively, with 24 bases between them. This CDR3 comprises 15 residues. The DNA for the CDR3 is TGTGCCAGCAGCCCGGTCGGGACTTCTTTTCTCGGGCAGTACTTC. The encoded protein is CASSPVGTSFLGQYF.